The 25 T cell receptor beta chains reported below all come from one sample, sequenced in a study of T cells in localized non-small cell lung cancer. Measured with immunoSEQ multiplex PCR; TCRdb has only the in-frame clones, and not every one. The top ten clones hold over 2% of a sample with 45,000 to 50,000 clones, 85% to 90% of them seen once. The starting material was PBMCs, obtained before any cancer treatment. These receptor sequences come from a man aged 35-69 years with stage II lung adenocarcinoma.

Here the CDR3 DNA reads TGTGCCAGCAGCCCACAGGGGAGAGACACCATATATTTT. Translated: CASSPQGRDTIYF. The chain couples TRBV5-5 to TRBJ1-3; 7 bases match TRBD1. Germline V gene sequence: CDR1 SGHKS, CDR2 YYEKEE (reference sequence). The CDR3 length is 13 residues. J was trimmed by 8 bases and V by 4 bases; bases with no gene match: 6.

The rearrangement links TRBV6-5 to TRBJ1-2; no firm D call. There are 13 residues in the CDR3. Germline-derived CDR1 and CDR2 are MNHEY and SVGAGI. Between the trimmed V and J ends, which lost 5 bases and 3 bases, there was a span of 10 bases. The CDR3 spells CASSETTDYGYTF. The CDR3 DNA reads TGTGCCAGCAGTGAAACCACGGACTATGGCTACACCTTC.

This chain connects TRBV6-1 to TRBJ1-1; 7 bases are a match to TRBD1. After removal of 6 bases from V and 1 base from J, the junction contained 5 bases not matched to a gene. Germline CDR1 is MNHNS and CDR2 is SASEGT. CDR3 size: 14 residues. The CDR3 nucleotides are TGTGCCAGCAGCATACAGGGGTCGAACACTGAAGCTTTCTTT. It codes for CASSIQGSNTEAFF.

The chain couples TRBV29-1 to TRBJ2-1; D is undetermined. The CDR3 covers 10 residues. V was clipped by 7 bases and J by 10 bases, with 11 bases between them. Germline V CDR1 and CDR2: SQVTM, ANQGSEA. The CDR3 loop reads CSALNREQFF. For the CDR3, the DNA is TGCAGCGCCTTAAACCGGGAGCAGTTCTTC.

The J gene is TRBJ1-5, the V gene TRBV29-1; D is ambiguous. Germline V gene data show CDR1 as SQVTM and CDR2 as ANQGSEA. This CDR3 comprises 13 residues. The germline V and J ends were trimmed by 4 bases and 2 bases, with 9 bases remaining between them. The CDR3 DNA reads TGCAGCGTTGGAGGGAGTGGCAATCAGCCCCAGCATTTT. Translating gives CSVGGSGNQPQHF.

The chain uses TRBV9 and TRBJ1-2; D unresolved. Looked up from germline, CDR1 is SGDLS and CDR2 is YYNGEE. The CDR3 runs to 14 residues. Trimming took off 1 base at V and 8 bases at J, with 15 bases between the two ends. The DNA of the CDR3 is TGTGCCAGCAGCGTAACACCCAGTTTGGAGGGCTACACCTTC. Translation gives CASSVTPSLEGYTF.

This sequence joins TRBV29-1 and TRBJ1-3; D is uncertain. The CDR3 length is 16 residues. Per germline, CDR1 SQVTM and CDR2 ANQGSEA. The V end was cut by 3 bases, the J end by 2 bases, with 17 bases between. This CDR3 reads CSVEGPARLTGNTIYF. CDR3 bases: TGCAGCGTTGAGGGTCCGGCCCGTTTAACTGGAAACACCATATATTTT.

V is TRBV2 and J is TRBJ1-5, with D possibly TRBD1 on 6 matching bases. This CDR3 region has 14 residues. The germline V gene has CDR1 SNHLY and CDR2 FYNNEI. The germline V and J ends were trimmed by 5 bases and 2 bases, with 10 bases remaining between them. The CDR3 sequence is CASSKDSRNQPQHF. The CDR3 region has the DNA TGTGCCAGCAGTAAGGACAGTCGCAATCAGCCCCAGCATTTT.

V gene TRBV7-3 combines with J gene TRBJ2-1, with D perhaps being TRBD1 or TRBD2 (5 bases each). With 4 bases removed from V and 10 bases from J, the gap between germline ends came to 11 bases. Germline CDR1 and CDR2: SGHTA and FQGTGA. The CDR3 has 12 residues. DNA for the CDR3: TGTGCCAGCAGCTCGTCCGGGACCGAGCAGTTCTTC. Its protein product is CASSSSGTEQFF.

This clone rates as medium-sized (0.01 to 0.1%). The chain links TRBV7-9 to TRBJ2-3; TRBD1 matches 7 bases. CDR1 is SEHNR and CDR2 is FQNEAQ in the germline V gene (reference sequence). This CDR3 has 15 amino acids. V trimming: 5 bases; J trimming: 0 bases; junction bases outside the gene matches: 5. DNA for the CDR3: TGTGCCAGCAGCACCGACAGGGTCAGCACAGATACGCAGTATTTT. Protein: CASSTDRVSTDTQYF.

The rearrangement uses TRBV15 and TRBJ2-7, with 7 bases that match TRBD1. Per germline, CDR1 LNHNV and CDR2 YYDKDF (reference sequence). V shed 8 bases, J shed 2 bases, and the junction held 3 bases outside the gene matches. The CDR3 covers 12 residues. CDR3 amino acids: CATRGQPYEQYF. For the CDR3, the DNA is TGTGCCACCCGGGGACAGCCCTACGAGCAGTACTTC.

V is TRBV19 and J is TRBJ2-2; D gene ambiguous. The CDR3 spans 14 residues. In germline, CDR1 is LNHDA, CDR2 SQIVND (reference sequence). The V and J ends lost 3 bases and 5 bases respectively, with 10 bases between them. Written as DNA, the CDR3 is TGTGCCAGTAGTATGTTTAGTGAAACCGGGGAGCTGTTTTTT. It codes for CASSMFSETGELFF.

The CDR3 reads CASSESLQASTGELFF. CDR3 sequence (DNA): TGCGCCAGCAGTGAGTCTTTACAGGCGAGCACCGGGGAGCTGTTTTTT. The chain has TRBV10-2 and TRBJ2-2; possible D gene TRBD1, 5 bases. The CDR3 spans 16 residues. With 0 bases removed from V and 4 bases from J, the gap between germline ends came to 12 bases. The V gene's germline CDR1 is WSHSY and CDR2 SAAADI.

V and J are TRBV2 and TRBJ2-4; the match to TRBD2 covers 8 bases. Germline CDR1 SNHLY, CDR2 FYNNEI. V shed 6 bases, J shed 0 bases, and the junction held 7 bases outside the gene matches. The CDR3 is 16 residues long. The CDR3 sequence: CASRRLAGLAKNIQYF. The CDR3 DNA reads as TGTGCCAGCAGACGGCTAGCGGGTCTAGCCAAAAACATTCAGTACTTC.

The chain recombines TRBV6-5 with TRBJ2-3, with 7 bases matching TRBD1. The length of the CDR3 is 13 residues. The germline CDR1 and CDR2 sequences are MNHEY and SVGAGI. Trimming at V came to 6 bases and at J to 3 bases, leaving 3 bases not matched to a gene. The CDR3 loop is CASSSGQTDTQYF. CDR3 bases: TGTGCCAGCAGCTCGGGACAGACAGATACGCAGTATTTT.

The chain couples TRBV6-1 to TRBJ1-5, with D tentatively TRBD1 (5 bases). The CDR3 extends over 13 amino acids. The germline gives CDR1 MNHNS, CDR2 SASEGT. V lost 6 bases to trimming and J lost 10 bases, with 16 bases between them. CDR3 protein: CASRGTLSNPQHF. Here the CDR3 DNA reads TGTGCCAGCAGGGGGACCCTATCAAACCCCCAGCATTTT.

This rearrangement joins TRBV6-1 to TRBJ1-1, with TRBD1 as a possible D gene (6 bases). The germline V gene encodes CDR1 MNHNS and CDR2 SASEGT. V dropped 8 bases and J dropped 5 bases, with 21 bases sitting between them. The CDR3 consists of 15 residues. Here the CDR3 reads CASLPFWGAQTEAFF. In nucleotides, the CDR3 is TGTGCCAGCCTCCCCTTCTGGGGGGCGCAGACTGAAGCTTTCTTT.

This clone was observed a single time. The chain links TRBV15 to TRBJ1-5; D gene ambiguous. Per germline, CDR1 LNHNV and CDR2 YYDKDF (reference sequence). The CDR3 covers 15 residues. The V and J ends lost 0 bases and 4 bases respectively, with 10 bases between them. CDR3 DNA sequence: TGTGCCACCAGCAGAGACGCTGGCCGTAATCAGCCCCAGCATTTT. Translated, it gives CATSRDAGRNQPQHF.

In its sample, this clone was seen once. The gene calls are TRBV19 and TRBJ1-5; 9 nucleotides line up with TRBD1. This CDR3 has 15 amino acids. Per the germline V gene, CDR1 is LNHDA and CDR2 is SQIVND (reference sequence). The trim removed 7 bases at V and 6 bases at J, leaving 10 bases unmatched. The CDR3 DNA is TGTGCCAGTACCAGTACAGGGGGCGCGGGTCAGCCCCAGCATTTT. Amino acids: CASTSTGGAGQPQHF.

As to this clone: The germline gene is not matched at one end of the junction; a read error may be the cause. The J gene is TRBJ1-2, the V gene TRBV6-5; D remains ambiguous. The CDR3 extends over 11 amino acids. In germline, CDR1 is MNHEY, CDR2 SVGAGI. The CDR3: CASSNSQGYTF. The CDR3 DNA reads TGTGCCAGCAGTAACTCACAAGGCTACACCTTC.

The chain uses TRBV12-2 and TRBJ1-6; the table's D gene call, TRBD1, was not cross checked with the DNA. TRBV12-2 is a pseudogene locus. The CDR3 is 16 residues long. The CDR3 is CASRLAWDRGSSPLHF. The CDR3 nucleotides are TGTGCAAGTCGCTTAGCGTGGGACAGGGGTAGTTCACCCCTCCACTTT.

This clone showed up just once. The chain carries TRBV11-3 and TRBJ2-1; no definite D call. The CDR3 is 13 amino acids. V lost 0 bases to trimming and J lost 5 bases, with 5 bases between them. Germline values: CDR1 SGHNT, CDR2 YENEEA. The CDR3 protein is CASSLDSNNEQFF. The CDR3 DNA reads TGTGCCAGCAGCTTAGATAGCAACAATGAGCAGTTCTTC.

The sample holds a few counts of this clone. The chain is built from TRBV6-5 and TRBJ1-6; D gene ambiguous. Germline CDR1 and CDR2: MNHEY and SVGAGI. This CDR3 has 15 residues. Trimming left V 0 bases short and J 10 bases short, with 13 bases between. The CDR3 DNA reads TGTGCCAGCAGTTACTCGGGAAGGGAAGGCTCACCCCTCCACTTT. It is translated as CASSYSGREGSPLHF.

This clone has more than one count but fewer than ten. Germline is not matched at one junction end, which may reflect a read error. The V gene is TRBV7-9, the J gene TRBJ1-5; 7 nucleotides match TRBD1. This CDR3 is 15 amino acids long. Germline V CDR1 and CDR2: SEHNR, FQNEAQ (reference sequence). The CDR3 DNA sequence: TGTGCCAGCAGCCTAGCCGGGACAGAAGATCAGCCCCAGCATTTT. Translating it yields CASSLAGTEDQPQHF.

J is TRBJ2-1 and V is TRBV6-5; unclear D gene. The CDR3 runs to 14 residues. Trimming left V 2 bases short and J 3 bases short, with 8 bases between. Germline V lookup: CDR1 MNHEY, CDR2 SVGAGI. The CDR3 reads CASSYAQFYNEQFF. CDR3 in DNA: TGTGCCAGCAGTTACGCCCAGTTCTACAATGAGCAGTTCTTC.